Detailed here is one TCR beta chain. A few counts support this clone. There is no known antigen for this receptor. No clone much larger than this one lies a single base away; base qualities are absent. At diagnosis, peripheral blood, uninvolved tumor-adjacent lung and tumor were collected and stored as a combination of fresh-frozen and FFPE material. This sample is part of a study of T cells in localized non-small cell lung cancer (dated by TCRdb to the early 2020s). Context from the whole study: The study analyzed T cell repertoires of roughly 220 early-stage NSCLC patients, comparing tumors and uninvolved tumor-adjacent lungs. The cohort comprised approximately 240 treatment-naïve NSCLC patients with resected, localized lung tumors. Of the NSCLC patients, about 130 were male and 85 to 110 were female, and the mean age was around 70 years.

TCR beta CDR3 regions were sequenced from DNA using the immunoSEQ Assay. As for the authors' bioinformatics: To compute T cell density, TCR beta template counts were normalized to usable DNA, which was estimated by amplifying housekeeping genes. Using the preseqR package, richness was estimated by extrapolating to 120,000 templates for tissue samples and 400,000 templates for PBMC samples. Clonality was defined by subtracting Pielou's evenness from one. Differential abundance testing on productive amino-acid clonotypes, with a minimum total count of 5 and an alpha of 0.1, was used to identify tissue-enriched TCRs. The Jaccard Index and the Morisita Overlap Index were used to quantify repertoire overlap between compartments. GLIPH grouped TCR beta CDR3s together with public tetramer-defined viral CDR3s, and a viral motif had to include at least three viral sequences and also show V-gene enrichment. TCRdb stores this immuneACCESS table with in-frame sequences only. Part of the clones is absent; in the studies checked, under half of the shortfall reflects unresolved V genes, and no reason is known for the rest. That table supplies the V and J calls and clone size; D and trimming were determined from the DNA. The sample profile shows hundreds of clones; roughly 29% of them were found once. The ten largest clones take up roughly 9.2% of the sample.

The CDR3 measures 15 amino acids from cysteine to phenylalanine. The sequence is cut down to CDR3 DNA, 45 bases in frame from base 1. The paper as a whole reports these results and caveats: Longer overall survival was associated with higher blood T cell density, whereas shorter survival was associated with higher adjacent-lung clonality. Because the study design was exploratory, TCR variables were selected using unadjusted p-values without false-discovery rate correction. Because multi-region tumor sequencing was not done, intratumor heterogeneity could not be ruled out. A median of 57 of the top 100 tumor clones were detected in paired uninvolved adjacent lung, and around 30 of these tumor clones were also found among the top 100 clones of the paired uninvolved adjacent lung. The highest T cell clonality was observed in uninvolved tumor-adjacent lung, where clonality exceeded that of tumor, suggesting that antigenic responses were more focused in uninvolved tumor-adjacent lung.

The sequence derives from a female donor over 55 with stage III squamous cell lung carcinoma. Rearrangement joined TRBV1 to TRBJ2-1; TRBD2 reflects the table's D call only, with no check against the DNA. TRBV1 is deemed a pseudogene. The sequencing used lung tumor tissue, collected before any cancer treatment. The encoded CDR3 is CASRTGLAGGNEQFF. The DNA is as follows: TGCGCCAGCAGAACGGGACTAGCGGGAGGGAATGAGCAGTTCTTC.